A selection of T cell receptor beta chains follows, all from one sample in a study of response to subunit inactivated influenza vaccine. From the RT-PCR reads, TCRdb called clonotypes with MiXCR, one entry per CDR3 protein. The table shows roughly 650,000 distinct CDR3 sequences, with 15% to 19% occurring only once. This sample comprised PBMCs from blood, obtained 11 to 12 days after vaccination. The receptors stem from a man aged 45-65 years who received an inactivated influenza vaccine. Each CDR3 is given with its conserved first and last residue. Each record gives: D gene, clone size, V gene, J gene, CDR3 protein, CDR3 DNA. The D gene is left open where the match is weak. Size tells how often a clone was seen (once, few, many) or the class of an expanded clone, and some rows leave it out.

TRBD1	few	TRBV4-3	TRBJ2-4	CASSRLGQGLNIQYF	TGCGCCAGCAGCCGGTTGGGACAGGGCTTAAACATTCAGTACTTC
TRBD1	NA	TRBV18	TRBJ1-5	CASSPSVTGGNQPQHF	TGTGCCAGCTCACCATCTGTAACAGGGGGTAATCAGCCCCAGCATTTT
TRBD1	NA	TRBV3-1	TRBJ1-1	CASSLLTGQNTEAFF	TGTGCCAGCAGCCTCTTGACAGGGCAGAACACTGAAGCTTTCTTT
NA	few	TRBV6-2/TRBV6-3	TRBJ2-3	CASSFSGGRGTDTQYF	TGTGCCAGCAGTTTTTCCGGGGGGCGCGGCACAGATACGCAGTATTTT
TRBD2	NA	TRBV27	TRBJ2-7	CASSEGTSGFEQYF	TGTGCCAGCAGCGAAGGGACTAGCGGGTTCGAGCAGTACTTC
TRBD2	NA	TRBV7-9	TRBJ2-7	CASSSPGGSAAYEQYF	TGTGCCAGCAGCTCGCCGGGCGGGAGTGCGGCCTACGAGCAGTACTTC
NA	NA	TRBV11-2	TRBJ2-5	CASSPGYRPETQYF	TGTGCCAGCAGCCCAGGTTACCGGCCAGAGACCCAGTACTTC
NA	NA	TRBV9	TRBJ2-2	CASSAGTVGTGELFF	TGTGCCAGCAGCGCCGGGACGGTGGGCACCGGGGAGCTGTTTTTT
TRBD1	many	TRBV10-3	TRBJ1-1	CAIRDRGETEAFF	TGTGCCATCAGGGACAGGGGGGAGACTGAAGCTTTCTTT
NA	NA	TRBV4-2	TRBJ2-1	CASSQREAATFNEQFF	TGTGCCAGCAGCCAACGGGAAGCCGCGACGTTCAATGAGCAGTTCTTC
NA	NA	TRBV6-5	TRBJ2-7	CASSYRAGGTYEQYF	TGTGCCAGCAGTTACAGGGCAGGGGGGACTTACGAGCAGTACTTC
NA	few	TRBV18	TRBJ2-4	CASSSDVAKNIQYF	TGTGCCAGCTCATCAGACGTAGCCAAAAACATTCAGTACTTC
NA	NA	TRBV11-2	TRBJ2-3	CASSLGRRVDTQYF	TGTGCCAGCAGCTTAGGGCGCAGGGTAGATACGCAGTATTTT
NA	few	TRBV7-6	TRBJ2-5	CASRTTRETQYF	TGTGCCAGCAGGACAACCCGAGAGACCCAGTACTTC
NA	few	TRBV29-1	TRBJ2-5	CSVVTMEETQYF	TGCAGCGTTGTCACTATGGAAGAGACCCAGTACTTC
NA	many	TRBV14	TRBJ2-7	CASRQGGSYEQYF	TGTGCCAGCAGACAGGGTGGCTCCTACGAGCAGTACTTC
TRBD1	few	TRBV5-1	TRBJ2-6	CATRQGAAGANVLTF	TGCGCCACCCGACAGGGGGCGGCTGGGGCCAACGTCCTGACTTTC
NA	NA	TRBV7-3	TRBJ2-1	CASSSALTREQFF	TGTGCCAGCAGCTCCGCCCTAACGAGAGAGCAGTTCTTC
NA	few	TRBV20-1	TRBJ2-7	CSARLSGGYEQYF	TGCAGTGCTAGATTATCCGGGGGCTACGAGCAGTACTTC
NA	few	TRBV12-3/TRBV12-4	TRBJ1-5	CASSPGSYNQPQHF	TGTGCCAGCAGTCCCGGGTCCTACAATCAGCCCCAGCATTTT
TRBD1	NA	TRBV7-8	TRBJ2-5	CASSQFARDSTRGPQETQYF	TGTGCCAGCAGCCAATTCGCCCGGGACAGCACGAGGGGCCCCCAAGAGACCCAGTACTTC
NA	few	TRBV5-1	TRBJ2-5	CASRTGAGETQYF	TGCGCCAGCCGAACGGGGGCTGGGGAGACCCAGTACTTC
NA	once	TRBV6-1	TRBJ2-3	CASSRLAPPGTQYF	TGTGCCAGCAGTCGCCTAGCGCCCCCCGGTACGCAGTATTTT
TRBD1	few	TRBV4-1	TRBJ2-2	CASSQVDRGKVAGELFF	TGCGCCAGCAGCCAAGTCGACAGGGGGAAGGTGGCCGGGGAGCTGTTTTTT
TRBD2	NA	TRBV12-3/TRBV12-4	TRBJ2-5	CASSYSGGAGETQYF	TGTGCCAGCAGTTATAGCGGGGGGGCCGGGGAGACCCAGTACTTC
NA	NA	TRBV20-1	TRBJ1-2	CSARELGLRIHGYTF	TGCAGTGCTAGGGAATTGGGTCTTCGAATTCATGGCTACACCTTC
NA	NA	TRBV30	TRBJ1-2	CAWSTPQGYYGYTF	TGTGCCTGGAGTACCCCCCAGGGTTACTATGGCTACACCTTC
NA	NA	TRBV12-3/TRBV12-4	TRBJ2-2	CASSFMINTGELFF	TGTGCCAGCAGTTTCATGATAAACACCGGGGAGCTGTTTTTT
TRBD1	few	TRBV18	TRBJ2-1	CASSPIRTGVGYNEQFF	TGTGCCAGCTCACCGATTCGGACAGGGGTAGGCTACAATGAGCAGTTCTTC
NA	few	TRBV28	TRBJ2-3	CASSFPVRAQYF	TGTGCCAGCAGTTTCCCCGTCAGGGCGCAGTATTTT
NA	many	TRBV20-1	TRBJ2-7	CSARDLRGDYEQYF	TGCAGTGCAAGGGACCTCCGAGGGGATTACGAGCAGTACTTC
NA	NA	TRBV9	TRBJ2-7	CASSVTDQGFEQYF	TGTGCCAGCAGCGTTACAGATCAGGGGTTCGAGCAGTACTTC
NA	few	TRBV5-5	TRBJ2-6	CASSLFSGITGANVLTF	TGTGCCAGCAGCTTGTTTTCGGGCATTACCGGGGCCAACGTCCTGACTTTC
TRBD1	NA	TRBV12-3/TRBV12-4	TRBJ2-5	CASSPGQGYVETQYF	TGTGCCAGCAGTCCTGGACAGGGTTATGTGGAGACCCAGTACTTC
NA	NA	TRBV20-1	TRBJ2-3	CSARGGPGSTDTQYF	TGCAGTGCTAGAGGCGGTCCAGGGAGCACAGATACGCAGTATTTT
TRBD1	few	TRBV7-6	TRBJ1-6	CASSLAGQGVRNSPLHF	TGTGCCAGCAGCTTGGCCGGACAGGGGGTGAGGAATTCACCCCTCCACTTT
NA	NA	TRBV6-7	TRBJ2-5	CASSYAKGGQETQYF	TGTGCCAGCAGTTACGCTAAAGGAGGACAAGAGACCCAGTACTTC
NA	few	TRBV4-2	TRBJ2-3	CASSQEVVRLFTDTQYF	TGTGCCAGCAGCCAAGAAGTTGTCAGGCTTTTTACAGATACGCAGTATTTT
NA	few	TRBV5-6	TRBJ1-4	CASSLGPFNEKLFF	TGTGCCAGCAGCTTGGGACCGTTTAATGAAAAACTGTTTTTT
NA	few	TRBV12-3/TRBV12-4	TRBJ1-5	CASSRTGEPQHF	TGTGCCAGCAGCCGTACTGGGGAGCCCCAGCATTTT
TRBD2	many	TRBV27	TRBJ2-7	CASSPSGGPSEQYF	TGTGCCAGCAGCCCTAGCGGGGGGCCTAGTGAGCAGTACTTC
TRBD1	NA	TRBV19	TRBJ2-1	CASAGRDRDLDEQFF	TGTGCCAGTGCGGGCCGGGACAGGGATTTGGATGAGCAGTTCTTC